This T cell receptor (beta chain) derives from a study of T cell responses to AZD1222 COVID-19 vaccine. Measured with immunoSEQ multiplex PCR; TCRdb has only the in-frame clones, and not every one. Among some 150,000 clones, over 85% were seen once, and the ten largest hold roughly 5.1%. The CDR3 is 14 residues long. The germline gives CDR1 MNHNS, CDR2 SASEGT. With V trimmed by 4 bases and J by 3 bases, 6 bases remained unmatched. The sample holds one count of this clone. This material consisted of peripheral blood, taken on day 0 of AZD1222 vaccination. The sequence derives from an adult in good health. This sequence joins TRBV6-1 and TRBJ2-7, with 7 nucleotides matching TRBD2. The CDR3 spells CASSGAGPIYEQYF. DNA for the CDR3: TGTGCCAGCAGTGGAGCGGGACCCATCTACGAGCAGTACTTC.